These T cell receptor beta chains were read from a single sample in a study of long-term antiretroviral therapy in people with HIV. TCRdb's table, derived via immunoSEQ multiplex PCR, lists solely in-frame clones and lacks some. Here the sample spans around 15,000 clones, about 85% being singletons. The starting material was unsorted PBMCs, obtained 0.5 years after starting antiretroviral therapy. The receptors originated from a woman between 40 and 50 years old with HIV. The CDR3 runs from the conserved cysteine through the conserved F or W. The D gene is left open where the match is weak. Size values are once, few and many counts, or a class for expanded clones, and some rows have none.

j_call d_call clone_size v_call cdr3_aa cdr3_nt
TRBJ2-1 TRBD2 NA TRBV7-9 CASSSPIPPSGREYEQFF TGTGCCAGCAGCTCCCCAATACCCCCTAGCGGGAGGGAATATGAGCAGTTCTTC
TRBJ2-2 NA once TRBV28 CASGGRGGELFF TGTGCCAGCGGCGGGCGTGGCGGGGAGCTGTTTTTT
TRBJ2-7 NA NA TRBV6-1 CASSEQGRDEQYF TGTGCCAGCAGTGAACAGGGGCGCGACGAGCAGTACTTC
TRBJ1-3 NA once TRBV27 CASSLDFSGNTIYF TGTGCCAGCAGTTTGGACTTCTCTGGAAACACCATATATTTT
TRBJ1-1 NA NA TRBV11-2 CASSFNGGTEAFF TGTGCCAGCAGCTTCAACGGAGGCACTGAAGCTTTCTTT
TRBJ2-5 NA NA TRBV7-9 CASSFAGGETQYF TGTGCCAGCAGCTTTGCTGGAGGAGAGACCCAGTACTTC
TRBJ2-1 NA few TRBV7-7 CASSLGLRDEQFF TGTGCTAGCAGCCTTGGGTTGAGGGATGAGCAGTTCTTC
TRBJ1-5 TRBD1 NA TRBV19 CASRGQGPNQPQHF TGTGCCAGTAGGGGACAGGGCCCTAATCAGCCCCAGCATTTT
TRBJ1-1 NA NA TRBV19 CASSRATYTEAFF TGTGCCAGTAGTAGGGCGACCTACACTGAAGCTTTCTTT
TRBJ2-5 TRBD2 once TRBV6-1 CASSQLAGGRATQYF TGTGCCAGCAGCCAACTAGCGGGAGGGAGGGCGACCCAGTACTTC
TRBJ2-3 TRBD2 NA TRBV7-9 CASSLGNLADYTQYF TGTGCCAGCAGCTTAGGCAATCTAGCGGATTATACGCAGTATTTT
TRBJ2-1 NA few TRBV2 CASSATTVSNEQFF TGTGCCAGCAGTGCGACGACAGTTTCCAATGAGCAGTTCTTC
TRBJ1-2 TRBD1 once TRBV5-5 CASSYTGTEKGDYGYTF TGTGCCAGCAGCTATACCGGGACAGAGAAAGGGGACTATGGCTACACCTTC
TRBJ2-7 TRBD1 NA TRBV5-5 CAGAPGTGLYEQYF TGTGCCGGCGCCCCCGGGACAGGATTATACGAGCAGTACTTC
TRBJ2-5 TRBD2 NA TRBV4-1 CASSQGGGRETQYF TGCGCCAGCAGCCAAGGGGGAGGGAGGGAGACCCAGTACTTC
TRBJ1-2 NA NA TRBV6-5 CASSAQVNYGYTF TGTGCCAGCAGTGCACAGGTTAACTATGGCTACACCTTC
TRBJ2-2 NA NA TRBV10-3 CATRFLEASGELFF TGTGCCACAAGATTCCTAGAGGCTTCCGGGGAGCTGTTTTTT
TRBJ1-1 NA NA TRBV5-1 CASIGGAEAFF TGCGCCAGCATAGGGGGAGCTGAAGCTTTCTTT
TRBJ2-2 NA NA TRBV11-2 CASSLVDGELFF TGTGCCAGCAGCTTAGTGGACGGGGAGCTGTTTTTT
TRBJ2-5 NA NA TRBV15 CATSSEHRGLQETQYF TGTGCCACCAGCAGTGAACACAGGGGACTTCAAGAGACCCAGTACTTC
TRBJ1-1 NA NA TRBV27 CASSLSSGRRMNTEAFF TGTGCCAGCAGTTTATCATCAGGCAGGAGGATGAACACTGAAGCTTTCTTT
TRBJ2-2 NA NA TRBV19 CASNQGHTGELFF TGTGCCAGTAATCAGGGGCACACCGGGGAGCTGTTTTTT
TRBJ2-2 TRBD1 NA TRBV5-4 CASSLRGGLNTGELFF TGTGCCAGCAGCTTAAGAGGGGGCTTGAACACCGGGGAGCTGTTTTTT
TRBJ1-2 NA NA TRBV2 CASREGQFYGYTF TGTGCCAGCAGAGAAGGACAGTTCTATGGCTACACCTTC
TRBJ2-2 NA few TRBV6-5 CASSYILGAGELFF TGTGCCAGCAGTTACATATTGGGCGCCGGGGAGCTGTTTTTT
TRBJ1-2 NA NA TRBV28 CAVRVGYGYTF TGTGCCGTCCGAGTTGGCTATGGCTACACCTTC
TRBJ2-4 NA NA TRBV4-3 CASSQVPGTKNIQYF TGCGCCAGCAGCCAAGTACCCGGAACCAAAAACATTCAGTACTTC
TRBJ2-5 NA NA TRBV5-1 CASRVGGEETQYF TGCGCCAGCAGGGTTGGAGGGGAAGAGACCCAGTACTTC